The rows below give T cell receptor beta chains drawn from one sample of a study of blood T cells in healthy people across ages. TCRdb called the 5' RACE reads again in MiXCR, with one record for every CDR3 protein. The table shows 750,000 to 950,000 distinct CDR3 sequences, with 25% to 35% occurring only once. The same sample was also used in a study of T cells of mothers and their children.

Sequenced: blood. These receptors came from a woman in her forties in good health. The CDR3 runs from the conserved cysteine through the conserved F or W. A D gene is named only where the DNA matches it firmly. Clone sizes are given selectively: once, few, many, or a class where the clone is expanded.

CDR3 | DNA | V | size | D | J
CASSSLNEGINGYTF | TGTGCCAGCAGTTCCCTCAATGAAGGGATAAATGGCTACACCTTC | TRBV28 | - | - | TRBJ1-2
CASSQDGAHTF | TGCGCCAGCAGCCAGGACGGGGCTCACACCTTC | TRBV4-3 | many | - | TRBJ1-2
CATSDLGEGGYTF | TGTGCCACCAGTGATTTAGGAGAGGGGGGCTACACCTTC | TRBV24-1 | - | - | TRBJ1-2
CASSSWDRGEQYF | TGTGCCAGCAGCTCCTGGGACAGAGGCGAGCAGTACTTC | TRBV6-1 | many | TRBD1 | TRBJ2-7
CASSLEGGLAKNIQYF | TGTGCCAGCAGCTTAGAGGGCGGTTTAGCCAAAAACATTCAGTACTTC | TRBV28 | - | - | TRBJ2-4
CASSLGMLQGSSTDTQYF | TGTGCCAGCAGCTTGGGGATGTTGCAAGGGTCTAGCACAGATACGCAGTATTTT | TRBV5-4 | - | - | TRBJ2-3
CANRSGGFHEQFF | TGTGCCAACAGGTCAGGGGGTTTCCATGAGCAGTTCTTC | TRBV11-2 | - | TRBD1 | TRBJ2-1
CSARGGQIGRYGYTF | TGCAGTGCTAGGGGGGGGCAGATCGGTCGCTATGGCTACACCTTC | TRBV20-1 | - | - | TRBJ1-2
CSASGLDIEAFF | TGCAGTGCTAGCGGATTGGACATTGAAGCTTTCTTT | TRBV20-1 | - | - | TRBJ1-1
CAISEGATHNSPLHF | TGTGCCATCAGTGAGGGGGCTACCCATAATTCACCCCTCCACTTT | TRBV10-3 | - | - | TRBJ1-6
CASSLNIPGANVLTF | TGTGCCAGCAGTTTAAATATCCCTGGGGCCAACGTCCTGACTTTC | TRBV28 | many | - | TRBJ2-6
CATRGYGVNTEAFF | TGTGCCACCAGAGGGTACGGGGTGAACACTGAAGCTTTCTTT | TRBV10-3 | few | - | TRBJ1-1
CASSQTGNGYTF | TGTGCCAGCAGCCAAACAGGGAATGGCTACACCTTC | TRBV5-6 | many | - | TRBJ1-2
CSAREGRGEDGYTF | TGCAGTGCTAGAGAAGGTCGGGGGGAGGATGGCTACACCTTC | TRBV20-1 | few | - | TRBJ1-2